Following are 3 T cell receptor beta chains from one sample sequenced in a study of blood T cell repertoires in COVID-19 (dated by TCRdb to 2018 to 2021). Library construction relied on the immunoSEQ multiplex PCR assay. The table comes from immuneACCESS by way of TCRdb, which keeps in-frame sequences with V and J called. Part of the clones is missing from these tables; in studies checked, under half for an unresolved V gene and the rest for unknown reasons. This sample lists 300,000 or so clones; about 83% were detected once. Approximately 1.3% of the sample rests with the top ten. The sample taken for sequencing was peripheral blood. Receptors were obtained from a woman aged 50 to 65 with acute or convalescent COVID-19.

The genes are TRBV10-1 and TRBJ2-2; D is possibly TRBD1 (6 bases). Looked up from germline, CDR1 is WNHNN and CDR2 is SYGVQD (reference sequence). Trimming removed 6 bases from V and 1 base from J, with 6 bases in between. This CDR3 contains 13 residues. CDR3 region: CASRTGNTGELFF. In nucleotides, the CDR3 is TGCGCCAGCAGGACAGGGAACACCGGGGAGCTGTTTTTT.

The chain employs TRBV10-3 and TRBJ1-1, with a weak D call TRBD1 (6 bases). CDR3 length equals 16 residues. Germline CDR1 is ENHRY and CDR2 is SYGVKD. V shed 4 bases and J shed 1 base, with 16 bases lying between them. CDR3 in DNA: TGTGCCATCAGTGCTACCGCCGGGACACAGAACACTGAAGCTTTCTTT. Protein: CAISATAGTQNTEAFF.

The chain has TRBV24-1 and TRBJ2-7; D is possibly TRBD2 (6 bases). This CDR3 comprises 15 residues. V was pared by 8 bases and J by 1 base, with 17 bases between. Germline values: CDR1 KGHDR, CDR2 SFDVKD. DNA of the CDR3: TGTGCCACCACTCTGGGACTGACGCTTTCCTACGAGCAGTACTTC. It specifies CATTLGLTLSYEQYF.